These 4 T cell receptor beta chains share one sample of origin, sequenced in a study of T cell changes during pregnancy in multiple sclerosis. This table comes from immunoSEQ multiplex PCR, and its TCRdb copy is limited to in-frame clones, with some not included. The data contain about 52,000 clones, approximately 92% of them singletons. The material was CD4+ T cells from peripheral blood mononuclear cells, obtained before pregnancy. The receptors here all came from a female donor with multiple sclerosis, enrolled in a pregnancy study.

This chain connects TRBV27 to TRBJ2-7; 7 bases align to TRBD1. This CDR3 has 14 residues. Trimming took 8 bases from V and 0 from J; bases not matched to a gene: 7. Germline assignment: CDR1 MNHEY and CDR2 SMNVEV (reference sequence). CDR3: CASGLTGNSYEQYF. The CDR3 coding sequence is TGTGCCAGCGGGTTGACAGGGAACTCCTACGAGCAGTACTTC.

The rearrangement uses TRBV6-1 and TRBJ1-4, with 10 bases matching TRBD1. The CDR3 runs to 14 residues. J was trimmed by 8 bases and V by 3 bases; bases with no gene match: 3. The V gene's germline CDR1 is MNHNS and CDR2 SASEGT. The CDR3 loop reads CASSEGTGAEKLFF. The CDR3, as DNA: TGTGCCAGCAGTGAGGGGACAGGGGCCGAAAAACTGTTTTTT.

J is TRBJ1-4 and V is TRBV9; 8 nucleotides match TRBD1. After removal of 3 bases from V and 7 bases from J, the junction contained 11 bases not matched to a gene. Germline V gene data show CDR1 as SGDLS and CDR2 as YYNGEE. The CDR3 spans 16 residues. CDR3 loop: CASSATGQGLSEKLFF. In DNA form, the CDR3 reads TGTGCCAGCAGCGCTACTGGACAGGGCCTCAGTGAAAAACTGTTTTTT.

J is TRBJ1-2 and V is TRBV29-1; D is undetermined. Trimming took 7 bases from V and 4 from J, leaving 13 bases between them. Germline values: CDR1 SQVTM, CDR2 ANQGSEA. The CDR3 loop spans 12 amino acids. The CDR3: CSAQVGSYGYTF. The DNA of the CDR3 is TGCAGCGCTCAGGTTGGCAGCTATGGCTACACCTTC.